These 2 T cell receptor beta chains came from one sample sequenced in a study of cytomegalovirus exposure and HLA in healthy donors. PCR employed 60 Vbeta and 13 Jbeta primers. The protocol was immunoSEQ multiplex PCR, while the TCRdb copy is restricted to in-frame clones and leaves out a portion. The table includes 90,000 to 110,000 clones, 76% detected once. The sequenced material came from PBMCs. Receptor source: a man aged 40-49 years in good health and CMV-seropositive.

V gene TRBV7-6 combines with J gene TRBJ1-4, with 8 bases identical to TRBD1. V shed 5 bases and J 3 bases; nucleotides not matched to a gene: 5. This CDR3 region has 15 residues. In germline, CDR1 is SGHVS, CDR2 FNYEAQ. CDR3 DNA: TGTGCCAGCAGCAGCCCGGGACAGGCTAATGAAAAACTGTTTTTT. Its translation: CASSSPGQANEKLFF.

This clone was detected a few times. The gene calls are TRBV11-2 and TRBJ1-2, with TRBD1 matching 7 bases. The germline CDR1 and CDR2 sequences are SGHAT and FQNNGV. The CDR3 runs 15 residues. The V segment lost 5 bases and the J segment 5 bases; nucleotides outside the gene matches: 11. The CDR3 spells CASSPRWDRSYGYTF. In DNA form, the CDR3 reads TGTGCCAGCAGCCCGCGTTGGGACAGAAGTTATGGCTACACCTTC.